Below are 31 T cell receptor beta chains sequenced from a single sample in a study of cytomegalovirus exposure and HLA in healthy donors. The primer mix had 60 Vbeta and 13 Jbeta primers. Clones were sequenced by immunoSEQ multiplex PCR, and TCRdb holds only the in-frame ones, with some missing. The table shows some 120,000 clones, with about 81% occurring only once. The sample comprised PBMCs. Receptors were obtained from a woman aged 45-65 years in good health and CMV-seropositive.

The chain is built from TRBV9 and TRBJ2-2; a possible D gene is TRBD1 (6 bases). The CDR3 covers 15 residues. Trimming took off 3 bases at V and 2 bases at J, with 11 bases between the two ends. Germline assignment: CDR1 SGDLS and CDR2 YYNGEE. The CDR3 sequence: CASSGDIFNTGELFF. As DNA, the CDR3 is TGTGCCAGCAGCGGGGACATCTTTAACACCGGGGAGCTGTTTTTT.

This CDR3 is CASSPLGWGRETQYF. The CDR3 bases are TGTGCCAGCAGCCCGCTGGGTTGGGGGCGGGAGACCCAGTACTTC. The rearrangement uses TRBV5-6 and TRBJ2-5; a weak D match, TRBD1 (6 bases). Germline V gene lookup returns CDR1 SGHDT and CDR2 YYEEEE. Trimming pared 4 bases from V and 5 bases from J, leaving 18 bases between. The CDR3 is 15 residues long.

This sequence joins TRBV4-3 and TRBJ2-1; D is possibly TRBD2 (5 bases). The CDR3 runs 13 residues. The V end lost 4 bases, the J end lost 12 bases, and 16 bases lay between the germline ends. Germline V gene lookup returns CDR1 LGHNA and CDR2 YSLEER. CDR3: CASSLGEVGMQFF. For the CDR3, the DNA is TGCGCCAGCAGCCTCGGGGAAGTCGGTATGCAGTTCTTC.

This clone turned up a few times. The chain is built from TRBV29-1 and TRBJ1-2, with 9 bases aligning to TRBD1. CDR3 length: 13 residues. Germline CDR1 SQVTM, CDR2 ANQGSEA. V shed 8 bases and J 3 bases; nucleotides not matched to a gene: 7. The CDR3 DNA is TGCAGCACCACAGGGGGCAATGACTATGGCTACACCTTC. It yields the protein CSTTGGNDYGYTF.

The J gene is TRBJ2-7, the V gene TRBV30; D might be TRBD1 (5 bases). In germline, CDR1 is GTSNPN, CDR2 SVGIG (reference sequence). Between the trimmed V and J ends, which lost 1 base and 4 bases, there was a span of 11 bases. CDR3 size: 13 residues. Here the CDR3 DNA reads TGTGCCTGGAGTGAGGGGCTCAGTTACGAGCAGTACTTC. Its translation: CAWSEGLSYEQYF. Drawing the rest from reference TRBV30 and TRBJ2-7, the complete variable domain is SQTIHQWPATLVQPVGSPLSLECTVEGTSNPNLYWYRQAAGRGLQLLFYSVGIGQISSEVPQNLSASRPQDRQFILSSKKLLLSDSGFYLCAWSEGLSYEQYFGPGTRLTVT.

In DNA form, the CDR3 reads TGTGCCAGCAGCTTTAACAGGGGTCTAAACACCATATATTTT. Amino acids: CASSFNRGLNTIYF. V and J are TRBV7-2 and TRBJ1-3, with 7 bases fitting TRBD1. With 3 bases clipped from V and 6 bases from J, the junction kept 5 bases outside the gene matches. The CDR3 loop spans 14 amino acids. CDR1 is SGHTA, CDR2 FQGNSA, per germline.

The chain is built from TRBV7-2 and TRBJ2-7; possibly TRBD2 for D (5 bases). The V end lost 2 bases, the J end lost 0 bases, and 11 bases lay between the germline ends. Germline V gene lookup returns CDR1 SGHTA and CDR2 FQGNSA. CDR3 length: 15 amino acids. The CDR3, as DNA: TGTGCCAGCAGCTTAAGTAGCGTCAACTCCTACGAGCAGTACTTC. Translated: CASSLSSVNSYEQYF.

The chain joins TRBV2 to TRBJ1-2; D is unresolved. Germline CDR1 reads SNHLY; CDR2 reads FYNNEI. V lost 8 bases to trimming and J lost 7 bases, with 17 bases between them. The CDR3 spans 13 residues. CDR3 loop: CASSRRVRSGYTF. CDR3 nucleotides: TGTGCCAGCTCTCGGCGGGTGCGGAGTGGCTACACCTTC.

V gene TRBV30 combines with J gene TRBJ1-6; 9 bases align to TRBD1. Losses at the gene ends were 4 bases for V and 10 bases for J; bases not matched to a gene: 5. This CDR3 has 13 amino acids. The germline V gene has CDR1 GTSNPN and CDR2 SVGIG (reference sequence). This CDR3 reads CAWTDRGLSPLHF. As DNA, the CDR3 is TGTGCCTGGACCGACAGGGGGTTGTCACCCCTCCACTTT. Variable domain in full (rest from reference TRBV30 and TRBJ1-6): SQTIHQWPATLVQPVGSPLSLECTVEGTSNPNLYWYRQAAGRGLQLLFYSVGIGQISSEVPQNLSASRPQDRQFILSSKKLLLSDSGFYLCAWTDRGLSPLHFGNGTRLTVT.

The chain couples TRBV4-3 to TRBJ1-2; D is perhaps TRBD1 (6 bases). Germline loops: CDR1 LGHNA, CDR2 YSLEER. The CDR3 is made up of 16 amino acids. V lost 0 bases and J 1 base, leaving 12 bases between the germline ends. This CDR3 reads CASSQDPGTLNYGYTF. Here the CDR3 DNA reads TGCGCCAGCAGCCAAGATCCAGGGACACTTAACTATGGCTACACCTTC.

This clone appeared a few times. The V gene is TRBV10-3, the J gene TRBJ1-1; tentatively, D is TRBD1 (5 bases). V lost 8 bases and J 5 bases, leaving 15 bases between the germline ends. The CDR3 consists of 13 residues. Germline loops: CDR1 ENHRY, CDR2 SYGVKD. The DNA for the CDR3 is TGTGCCATCCTTCAAGAGGGGAGGACTGAAGCTTTCTTT. Residues: CAILQEGRTEAFF.

This clone was counted a single time. V is TRBV11-2 and J is TRBJ2-7, with 8 bases fitting TRBD1. Trimming took 2 bases from V and 3 from J; bases not matched to a gene: 6. CDR1 is SGHAT, CDR2 FQNNGV, per germline. The CDR3 runs to 15 residues. Here the CDR3 reads CASSLPGQAFYEQYF. CDR3 nucleotides: TGTGCCAGCAGCTTACCGGGACAGGCATTCTACGAGCAGTACTTC.

This sequence joins TRBV11-3 and TRBJ2-3, with 8 bases lining up with TRBD2. The CDR3 covers 19 residues. V lost 5 bases and J lost 4; bases outside the gene matches: 20. Germline CDR1 SGHNT, CDR2 YENEEA. The CDR3 coding sequence is TGTGCCAGCAGCCGATCCCTCTCTCCCGGGGGGGGCGCGGCAGATACGCAGTATTTT. Protein: CASSRSLSPGGGAADTQYF.

This clone has only a few counts. The chain links TRBV27 to TRBJ2-1, with TRBD2 matching 11 bases. The CDR3 spans 17 residues. Trimming removed 2 bases from V and 10 bases from J; junction bases left unmatched: 13. The germline gives CDR1 MNHEY, CDR2 SMNVEV (reference sequence). CDR3 loop: CASSLLAGGLGQWEQFF. The CDR3 coding sequence is TGTGCCAGCAGTTTACTAGCGGGAGGATTGGGTCAATGGGAGCAGTTCTTC.

This chain joins TRBV2 and TRBJ2-5; 10 nucleotides line up with TRBD2. Trimming took 2 bases from V and 5 from J; bases not matched to a gene: 2. The CDR3 contains 14 residues. From germline, CDR1 is SNHLY and CDR2 FYNNEI. The CDR3: CASSELAGGETQYF. The CDR3 DNA sequence: TGTGCCAGCAGTGAATTAGCGGGGGGTGAGACCCAGTACTTC.

The chain combines TRBV27 with TRBJ2-5; D is perhaps TRBD2 (5 bases). Germline lookup yields CDR1 MNHEY and CDR2 SMNVEV (reference sequence). The CDR3 has 14 amino acids. V was cut by 6 bases and J by 5 bases, with 16 bases left in between. The CDR3 DNA reads as TGTGCCAGCAGAGGGCTGGAGCGGATGGAGACCCAGTACTTC. It specifies CASRGLERMETQYF.

This clone was found a few times. The chain is built from TRBV6-5 and TRBJ2-7; weak D call: TRBD1 (5 bases). CDR3 length: 15 amino acids. V shed 4 bases and J shed 0 bases, with 13 bases lying between them. The germline gives CDR1 MNHEY, CDR2 SVGAGI. CDR3: CASSSAWQGSYEQYF. In DNA, the CDR3 is TGTGCCAGCAGTTCCGCCTGGCAGGGCTCCTACGAGCAGTACTTC.

The chain has TRBV4-1 and TRBJ1-2; 9 nucleotides match TRBD1. Per germline, CDR1 MGHRA and CDR2 YSYEKL. J was trimmed by 6 bases and V by 8 bases; bases with no gene match: 10. The CDR3 spans 14 residues. CDR3 residues: CASVGRQGGNGYTF. The CDR3 DNA sequence: TGCGCCAGCGTCGGGCGACAGGGGGGCAATGGCTACACCTTC.

This clone was picked up a small number of times. The chain uses TRBV29-1 and TRBJ1-2, with 8 bases identical to TRBD1. This CDR3 contains 17 residues. Trimming cost V 0 bases and J 8 bases; bases outside gene matches: 17. Germline CDR1 is SQVTM and CDR2 is ANQGSEA. CDR3 sequence (DNA): TGCAGCGTTGAAGATCGGGTCAGGGGGCTTTTCAACGGCGGCTACACCTTC. This translates into CSVEDRVRGLFNGGYTF.

The chain couples TRBV4-1 to TRBJ2-1, with TRBD1 identical over 9 bases. CDR1 and CDR2 from the germline V gene are MGHRA and YSYEKL. The CDR3 is made up of 19 amino acids. Germline trimming cut 4 bases from V and 8 bases from J; bases unmatched to any gene: 21. CDR3 in amino acids: CASSRPGQGDGRVKDEQFF. The CDR3, as DNA: TGCGCCAGCAGCCGACCGGGACAGGGTGACGGTCGGGTAAAGGATGAGCAGTTCTTC.

V and J are TRBV6-5 and TRBJ2-3; 7 nucleotides agree with TRBD1. Germline V lookup: CDR1 MNHEY, CDR2 SVGAGI. The V gene end was trimmed by 6 bases and the J gene end by 2 bases; junction bases not matched to a gene: 5. This CDR3 contains 14 residues. The CDR3 coding sequence is TGTGCCAGCAGCCGACAGGGCTCCACAGATACGCAGTATTTT. Its protein product is CASSRQGSTDTQYF.

The genes are TRBV11-3 and TRBJ2-7; 8 nucleotides align to TRBD1. V was pared by 5 bases and J by 5 bases, with 8 bases of the junction left unmatched. Germline CDR1 reads SGHNT; CDR2 reads YENEEA. The CDR3 consists of 14 residues. CDR3 sequence: CASSAGGAGNEQYF. The CDR3 bases are TGTGCCAGCAGCGCAGGGGGCGCGGGGAACGAGCAGTACTTC.

The rearrangement joins TRBV9 to TRBJ2-7; 9 bases are a match to TRBD1. Germline V CDR1 and CDR2: SGDLS, YYNGEE. V shed 3 bases and J 3 bases; nucleotides not matched to a gene: 16. This CDR3 region has 18 residues. The CDR3 protein is CASSGGTGSKAYFYEQYF. CDR3 in DNA: TGTGCCAGCAGCGGGGGGACAGGGAGCAAAGCTTATTTCTACGAGCAGTACTTC.

The rearrangement links TRBV18 to TRBJ1-4; tentatively, D is TRBD1 (5 bases). V lost 3 bases to trimming and J lost 6 bases, with 14 bases between them. This CDR3 has 15 amino acids. Germline V gene sequence: CDR1 KGHSH, CDR2 LQKENI. The CDR3 sequence is CASSPSYGADEKLFF. The DNA of the CDR3 is TGTGCCAGCTCACCGTCGTATGGGGCGGATGAAAAACTGTTTTTT.

The chain links TRBV6-5 to TRBJ2-3; TRBD1 agrees at 7 bases. The ends lost 5 bases at V and 3 bases at J; junction bases unmatched: 8. This CDR3 is built from 15 residues. Germline V gives CDR1 MNHEY, CDR2 SVGAGI. CDR3 in amino acids: CASSRTGARTDTQYF. In DNA, the CDR3 is TGTGCCAGCAGTAGAACAGGGGCGAGGACAGATACGCAGTATTTT.

The chain links TRBV11-2 to TRBJ2-2; D uncertain. The CDR3 covers 12 residues. V gave up 2 bases and J gave up 5 bases, with 3 bases separating them. The V gene's germline CDR1 is SGHAT and CDR2 FQNNGV. The CDR3: CASSLLTGELFF. The CDR3 nucleotides read TGTGCCAGCAGCTTACTGACCGGGGAGCTGTTTTTT.

CDR3 sequence reads: CASSSSSGRDIEQFF. CDR3 DNA: TGTGCCAGCAGCTCCTCTAGCGGGAGAGATATCGAGCAGTTCTTC. The rearrangement links TRBV7-3 to TRBJ2-1, with 10 bases aligning to TRBD2. The CDR3 has 15 residues. CDR1 is SGHTA and CDR2 is FQGTGA in the germline V gene. V shed 4 bases, J shed 10 bases, and the junction held 10 bases outside the gene matches.

CDR3: CASSPPVGKPEKLFF. The CDR3 nucleotides read TGTGCCAGCTCACCACCGGTGGGCAAACCGGAAAAACTGTTTTTT. This sequence joins TRBV18 and TRBJ1-4; D is unclear. The CDR3 loop spans 15 amino acids. With 0 bases removed from V and 8 bases from J, the gap between germline ends came to 13 bases. CDR1 and CDR2 (germline): KGHSH, LQKENI.

This chain links TRBV9 with TRBJ1-6; a weak D match, TRBD1 (6 bases). There are 15 residues in the CDR3. The germline V and J ends were trimmed by 3 bases and 7 bases, with 14 bases remaining between them. The germline V gene encodes CDR1 SGDLS and CDR2 YYNGEE. CDR3 protein: CASSAGDRNNSPLHF. The DNA of the CDR3 is TGTGCCAGCAGCGCCGGAGACAGGAACAATTCACCCCTCCACTTT.

This clone came up a few times. The chain carries TRBV15 and TRBJ2-5, with TRBD1 as a possible D gene (6 bases). The germline CDR1 and CDR2 sequences are LNHNV and YYDKDF (reference sequence). The CDR3 contains 15 residues. V lost 0 bases and J lost 4, with 12 bases in between. CDR3 sequence (DNA): TGTGCCACCAGCAGAGATCGAGGGGGACCAGAGACCCAGTACTTC. Translated: CATSRDRGGPETQYF.

This clone showed up just a few times. CDR3 sequence: CASRATQGANEKLFF. The DNA of the CDR3 is TGCGCCAGCAGGGCCACCCAGGGGGCGAATGAAAAACTGTTTTTT. J is TRBJ1-4 and V is TRBV4-1; TRBD1 agrees at 8 bases. The V segment lost 6 bases and the J segment 5 bases; nucleotides outside the gene matches: 8. CDR1 and CDR2 from the germline V gene are MGHRA and YSYEKL. The CDR3 is 15 amino acids.